This record looks at one T cell receptor (beta chain) sequence and its context. This sample was taken from a study of blood T cell repertoires in COVID-19. For the study at large: The United States, Italy and Spain provided the acute and convalescent COVID-19 samples. PBMCs, B-cell-depleted T cells, or T cells were the source of the cDNA or gDNA that made up the material.

Original analysis: How many nucleated cells were present was estimated from reference gene primer amplification. Produced via immunoSEQ multiplex PCR; TCRdb's table is partial and in-frame only. The V and J calls and clone size are taken from that table; D and trimming were inferred from the DNA. Of some 200,000 clones in the sample, over 75% were seen once. CDR3 length equals 14 residues. The junction had 3 bases not matched to a gene; V was cut back by 4 bases and J by 3 bases. Germline-derived CDR1 and CDR2 are LNHDA and SQIVND (reference sequence). The sequenced material came from peripheral blood. The chain links TRBV19 to TRBJ2-5; 9 bases map to TRBD1. The sequence came from a man aged 50 to 60 with acute or convalescent COVID-19. The CDR3 reads CASSTGQGEETQYF. The CDR3 DNA sequence: TGTGCCAGTAGTACGGGACAGGGAGAAGAGACCCAGTACTTC.